The clone carrying this TCR beta chain is deemed medium-sized (0.01 to 0.1%). The antigen remains undetermined. Germline lookup yields CDR1 SEHNR and CDR2 FQNEAQ (reference sequence). The CDR3 runs 16 residues. V dropped 5 bases and J dropped 10; count of bases not matched to a gene: 17. The sample is drawn from a study of T cells after posttransplantation cyclophosphamide. Repertoires were generated with immunoSEQ multiplex PCR, while TCRdb's copy carries only in-frame clones and drops some. The data show 10,000 to 15,000 clones, none appearing only once, with about 7.3% held by the ten largest. General study points: Later blood repertoires were often dominated by clones from the donor CD8+ memory compartment.

The sample was PBMCs. J is TRBJ2-1 and V is TRBV7-9, with 7 nucleotides matching TRBD2. The receptor comes from a woman aged 40 to 50 in good health, CMV-negative, and a related stem cell transplant donor. For the CDR3, the DNA is TGTGCCAGCAGCCAGACCAGCCTAGCGGACAACCGAGAGCAGTTCTTC. The encoded protein is CASSQTSLADNREQFF. Full variable domain (missing parts from reference TRBV7-9 and TRBJ2-1): DTGVSQNPRHKITKRGQNVTFRCDPISEHNRLYWYRQTLGQGPEFLTYFQNEAQLEKSRLLSDRFSAERPKGSFSTLEIQRTEQGDSAMYLCASSQTSLADNREQFFGPGTRLTVL.